The rows below give T cell receptor beta chains drawn from one sample of a study of sequential checkpoint blockade in melanoma. The table came from immunoSEQ multiplex PCR; TCRdb's copy has only in-frame clones and leaves some out. The sample carries 9,500 to 15,000 clones, approximately 27% recorded once. The source material was tumor tissue (inferred from file names), sampled from a patient given nivolumab and ipilimumab in sequence. The receptors stem from a human donor with melanoma. The CDR3 runs from the conserved cysteine through the conserved F or W. A D gene is named only where the DNA matches it firmly. Not every row has a clone size; where given, it reads once, few, many or a size class.

clone_size j_call v_call d_call cdr3_nt cdr3_aa
few TRBJ1-3 TRBV7-6 . TGTGCCAGCAGCCCCCGGGCCAACTCTGGAAACACCATATATTTT CASSPRANSGNTIYF
. TRBJ2-3 TRBV19 TRBD2 TGTGCCAGTAGTCCCCAGGGAGGGGATACGCAGTATTTT CASSPQGGDTQYF
few TRBJ1-3 TRBV5-1 TRBD1 TGCGCCAGCAGCCCCCGAGGCGGGACAGGGACGAGAAGGGTCTCTGGAAACACCATATATTTT CASSPRGGTGTRRVSGNTIYF
. TRBJ1-5 TRBV19 TRBD1 TGTGCCAGTAGTATCTCCAAAGTTCCCGGGACAGGCCATCAGCCCCAGCATTTT CASSISKVPGTGHQPQHF
few TRBJ2-7 TRBV27 . TGTGCCAGCAGTTTCGCAGGGGAGTACGAGCAGTACTTC CASSFAGEYEQYF
few TRBJ1-1 TRBV19 . TGTGCCAGTAGTATAGAGGAGCGGGCAGCGAACACTGAAGCTTTCTTT CASSIEERAANTEAFF
medium-sized TRBJ2-5 TRBV6-8 TRBD1 TGTGCCAGCATCCAGGGGGCAGAGGTAGGAGAGACCCAGTACTTC CASIQGAEVGETQYF
. TRBJ1-3 TRBV28 . TGTGCCAGCAGTTCCCCGCGGAGGGTTGGAATTATTACTGGAAACACCATATATTTT CASSSPRRVGIITGNTIYF
few TRBJ2-3 TRBV6-8 . TGTGCCAGCAGTTGGGGACCCAGAGATACGCAGTATTTT CASSWGPRDTQYF
many TRBJ1-6 TRBV11-3 . TGTGCCAGCAGCTCAAGGGACGTTAATTCACCCCTCCACTTT CASSSRDVNSPLHF
many TRBJ2-7 TRBV6-8 TRBD2 TGTGCCAGCAGTTGGAGCGGGGGCCCCTACGAGCAGTACTTC CASSWSGGPYEQYF
. TRBJ2-3 TRBV6-7 TRBD2 TGTGCCAGCAGCAGACTAGCGGGTACAGATACGCAGTATTTT CASSRLAGTDTQYF
few TRBJ2-7 TRBV7-4 TRBD2 TGTGCCAGCACCCCGGGAGGTGGCCTCGGTCAGTACTTC CASTPGGGLGQYF
. TRBJ2-3 TRBV6-8 TRBD2 TGTGCCAGCAGTTACTCATGGACTAGCGGACACACAGATACGCAGTATTTT CASSYSWTSGHTDTQYF
. TRBJ2-2 TRBV25-1 TRBD1 TGTGCCAGCAGTGAAGGACACCCGGGACAGGGGGGGACCGGGGAGCTGTTTTTT CASSEGHPGQGGTGELFF
many TRBJ1-1 TRBV6-8 . TGTGCCAGCAGCCGCATGGGGTGGGACACTGAAGCTTTCTTT CASSRMGWDTEAFF
many TRBJ2-5 TRBV7-4 . TGTGCCAGCAGCCGTCCCATGGGGGTTCCCAAGGAGACCCAGTACTTC CASSRPMGVPKETQYF
few TRBJ1-2 TRBV12-2 . TGTGCAAGTCGCGCCCAGGGCAGGGCGGTAGGCTACACCTTC CASRAQGRAVGYTF
. TRBJ2-3 TRBV29-1 TRBD2 TGCAGCGTTGAGGGCGGGGGTAGCACAGATACGCAGTATTTT CSVEGGGSTDTQYF
few TRBJ1-2 TRBV11-3 . TGTGCCAGCAGCCCGTACGTACTGGGCAGAAACTATGGCTACACCTTC CASSPYVLGRNYGYTF
few TRBJ1-2 TRBV6-8 TRBD1 TGTGCCAGCAGTTATGAGGGGCAGGGGGCGCAGGGCTACACCTTC CASSYEGQGAQGYTF
. TRBJ1-2 TRBV14 . TGTGCCAGCAGCATAACACAGGGCTGGTATGGCTACACCTTC CASSITQGWYGYTF
. TRBJ1-1 TRBV19 TRBD1 TGTGCCAGCACATTGGGACAGGGTGTCCCGAACACTGAAGCTTTCTTT CASTLGQGVPNTEAFF
few TRBJ1-6 TRBV7-5 . TGTGCCAGCAGCTTGGGACCCTATAATTCACCCCTCCACTTT CASSLGPYNSPLHF
. TRBJ1-2 TRBV28 . TGTGCCAGCAGTTTATTGTGGACAGATGGCTACACCTTC CASSLLWTDGYTF
. TRBJ1-2 TRBV11-3 . TGTGCCAGCAGCTTATGGGACAAACCTAACTATGGCTACACCTTC CASSLWDKPNYGYTF
. TRBJ2-2 TRBV11-3 TRBD1 TGTGCCAGCAGCCCGGGACAGCAAAACACCGGGGAGCTGTTTTTT CASSPGQQNTGELFF
. TRBJ1-2 TRBV18 . TGTGCCAGCTCACCAGGGTCTAACTATGGCTACACCTTC CASSPGSNYGYTF
few TRBJ2-5 TRBV7-6 TRBD2 TGTGCCAGCAGCTTGGCTAGCGGGGGCCAAGAGACCCAGTACTTC CASSLASGGQETQYF
. TRBJ1-1 TRBV10-2 . TGCGCCAGCAGTGAGCTCCGGGGATCCGAAGCTTTCTTT CASSELRGSEAFF
. TRBJ1-2 TRBV9 TRBD1 TGTGCCAGCAGCGGAACTCCGGGACAGGGAGGTGGTGGCTACACCTTC CASSGTPGQGGGGYTF
. TRBJ1-1 TRBV19 . TGTGCCAGTAGTATAGTTGGGACCTACCTGAACACTGAAGCTTTCTTT CASSIVGTYLNTEAFF
. TRBJ2-6 TRBV28 . TGTGCCAGCCAAAGTACAGTCTCTGGGGCCAACGTCCTGACTTTC CASQSTVSGANVLTF
. TRBJ2-3 TRBV4-1 TRBD2 TGCGCCAGCAGCCAACTAGCGGGGGGGCCAAATACGCAGTATTTT CASSQLAGGPNTQYF
. TRBJ1-5 TRBV10-2 . TGCGCCAGCAAGACAACCAGAAACTATCAGCCCCAGCATTTT CASKTTRNYQPQHF